This T cell receptor beta chain was captured in a study of blood T cell repertoires in COVID-19. On the study more broadly: COVID-19 samples from acute and convalescent phases originated in the United States, Italy and Spain. T cells, B-cell-depleted T cells, or PBMCs supplied cDNA or gDNA.

The method was immunoSEQ multiplex PCR; TCRdb's version includes in-frame clones alone and lacks a portion of them. The sample contains 450,000 to 500,000 clones, 87% of which appear only once. Recruitment covered about 25 US areas and drew participants whose ages spanned roughly 18 to 100 years. In assigning cohorts, the study relied on participant-reported clinical history. The CDR3 runs to 16 residues. With 3 bases removed from V and 4 bases from J, the gap between germline ends came to 13 bases. CDR1 KGHSH and CDR2 LQKENI come from the germline V gene. The chain couples TRBV18 to TRBJ1-6, with TRBD1 as a possible D gene (5 bases). This clonotype originated in a woman between 18 and 30 years old who had recovered from COVID-19. The specimen sequenced was PBMCs or T cells enriched from blood (not recorded which). The CDR3 nucleotides read TGTGCCAGCTCACCGTTAAGGGGTCCTTATAATTCACCCCTCCACTTT. This translates into CASSPLRGPYNSPLHF.